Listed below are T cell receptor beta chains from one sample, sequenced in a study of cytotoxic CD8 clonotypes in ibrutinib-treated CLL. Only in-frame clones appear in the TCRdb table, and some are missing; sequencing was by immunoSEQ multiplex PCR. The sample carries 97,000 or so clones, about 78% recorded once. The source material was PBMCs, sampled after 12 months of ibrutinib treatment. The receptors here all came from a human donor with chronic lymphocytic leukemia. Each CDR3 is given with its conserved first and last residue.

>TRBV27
CASSLYNTDTQYF
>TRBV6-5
CASSYSPRPDYGYTF
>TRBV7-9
CASSPIYGELFF
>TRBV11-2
CASTLRGNGEQFF
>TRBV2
CASSEPQGQGDFYNEQFF
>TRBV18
CASSPPAGAGGNEQFF
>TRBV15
CATSRKEGEAFF
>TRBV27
CASRKGRYSNQPQHF
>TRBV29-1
CSGGAAGGEQYF
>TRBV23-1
CASSQRSGQEVRGNSPLHF